This entry features one T cell receptor beta chain sequence. The method was immunoSEQ multiplex PCR; TCRdb's version includes in-frame clones alone and lacks a portion of them. Altogether some 17,000 clones are present, around 96% being singletons, with the ten largest covering roughly 1%. The data were obtained in a study of T cell changes during pregnancy in multiple sclerosis. This CDR3 contains 16 residues. CDR1 is LNHNV and CDR2 is YYDKDF in the germline V gene (reference sequence). Unmatched junction bases numbered 11, after V lost 7 bases and J lost 5 bases. This sequence joins TRBV15 and TRBJ2-3; 11 bases align to TRBD2. The sequencing here drew on peripheral blood, taken in the third trimester of pregnancy. This TCR came from a female donor with multiple sclerosis, enrolled in a pregnancy study. This chain's CDR3 is CATMQELAGAGDTQYF. CDR3 coding DNA: TGTGCCACCATGCAAGAACTAGCGGGAGCTGGAGATACGCAGTATTTT. The full variable domain, completed using reference TRBV15 and TRBJ2-3, is DAMVIQNPRYQVTQFGKPVTLSCSQTLNHNVMYWYQQKSSQAPKLLFHYYDKDFNNEADTPDNFQSRRPNTSFCFLDIRSPGLGDTAMYLCATMQELAGAGDTQYFGPGTRLTVL.